This TCR beta chain comes out of a study of cytomegalovirus exposure and HLA in healthy donors. PCR used 60 Vbeta primers and 13 Jbeta primers. This table comes from immunoSEQ multiplex PCR, and its TCRdb copy is limited to in-frame clones, with some not included. Among over 100,000 clones listed, roughly 66% were seen once. The CDR3 has 12 amino acids. Germline loops: CDR1 SNHLY, CDR2 FYNNEI. Between the trimmed V and J ends, which lost 10 bases and 8 bases, there was a span of 15 bases. The rearrangement links TRBV2 to TRBJ2-1; D may be TRBD2 (5 bases). The source material was PBMCs. The sequence was collected from a woman aged 25 to 39 in good health and CMV-seronegative. This CDR3 reads CATSWLGDEQFF. CDR3 in DNA: TGTGCCACCTCCTGGCTCGGGGATGAGCAGTTCTTC.